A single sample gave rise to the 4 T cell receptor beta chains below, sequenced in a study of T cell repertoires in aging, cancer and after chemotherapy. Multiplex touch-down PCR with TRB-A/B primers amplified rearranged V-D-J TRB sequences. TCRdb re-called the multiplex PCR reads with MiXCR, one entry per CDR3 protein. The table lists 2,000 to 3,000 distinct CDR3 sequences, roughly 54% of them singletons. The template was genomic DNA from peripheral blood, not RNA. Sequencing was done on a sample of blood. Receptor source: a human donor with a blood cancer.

Here the CDR3 DNA reads TGTGCCAGCAGTTACCGACTAGCGACAGATACGCAGTATTTT. Its translation is CASSYRLATDTQYF. The V call is TRBV6-5, the J call TRBJ2-3; 8 nucleotides align to TRBD2. The junction had 1 base not matched to a gene; V was cut back by 2 bases and J by 3 bases. Germline CDR1 is MNHEY and CDR2 is SVGAGI. This CDR3 contains 14 residues.

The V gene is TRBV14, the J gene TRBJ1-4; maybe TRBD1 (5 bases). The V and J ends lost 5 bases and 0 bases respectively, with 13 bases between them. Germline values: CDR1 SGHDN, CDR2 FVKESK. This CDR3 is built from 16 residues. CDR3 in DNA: TGTGCCAGCAGCGTAAGGGACTTTGCAACTAATGAAAAACTGTTTTTT. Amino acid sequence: CASSVRDFATNEKLFF. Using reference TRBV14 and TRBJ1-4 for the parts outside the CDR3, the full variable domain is EAGVTQFPSHSVIEKGQTVTLRCDPISGHDNLYWYRRVMGKEIKFLLHFVKESKQDESGMPNNRFLAERTGGTYSTLKVQPAELEDSGVYFCASSVRDFATNEKLFFGSGTQLSVL.

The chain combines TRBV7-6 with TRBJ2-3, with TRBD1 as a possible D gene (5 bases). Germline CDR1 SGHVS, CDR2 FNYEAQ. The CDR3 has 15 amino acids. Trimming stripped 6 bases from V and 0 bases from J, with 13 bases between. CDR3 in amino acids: CASSLRGFSTDTQYF. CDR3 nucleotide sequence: TGTGCCAGCAGTCTAAGGGGATTCAGCACAGATACGCAGTATTTT.

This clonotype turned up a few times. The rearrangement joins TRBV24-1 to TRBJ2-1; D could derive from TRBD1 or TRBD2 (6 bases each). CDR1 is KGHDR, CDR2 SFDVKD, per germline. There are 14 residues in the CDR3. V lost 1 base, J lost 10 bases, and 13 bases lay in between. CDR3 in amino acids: CATSDLGGLYEQFF. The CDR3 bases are TGTGCCACCAGTGATTTAGGGGGGCTTTACGAGCAGTTCTTC.